This record looks at one T cell receptor (beta chain) sequence and its context. This entry is derived from a study of OX40 agonist ivuxolimab in advanced cancers. Background on the study: Administration of intravenous ivuxolimab to patients occurred every 2 weeks at 0.01 to 10 mg/kg. Patients were 82.7% male with ages roughly 23 to 85, mean 60. Treatment received earlier with anti-PD-1, anti-PD-L1 or anti-CTLA-4 agents was allowed, and over 30% had some.

Germline values: CDR1 MDHEN, CDR2 SYDVKM. The J segment lost 2 bases and the V segment lost 6 bases, leaving 9 bases of the junction unmatched. CDR3 length: 18 residues. Assay: immunoSEQ multiplex PCR; the TCRdb copy retains only in-frame clones and omits some. The data contain about 38,000 clones, approximately 87% of them singletons. This material consisted of CD4+ or CD8+ T cells sorted from blood, taken in a trial of the OX40 agonist ivuxolimab. This rearrangement joins TRBV28 to TRBJ2-1; 14 positions agree with TRBD2. The sequence derives from an adult with an advanced solid tumor such as melanoma, head and neck, liver or kidney cancer. In nucleotides, the CDR3 is TGTGCCAGCAGACCCCAGAAGGGACTAGCGGGGGCCTACAATGAGCAGTTCTTC. Residues: CASRPQKGLAGAYNEQFF.